What follows are 30 T cell receptor beta chains derived from one specimen sequenced in a study of blood T cell repertoires in COVID-19. The method was immunoSEQ multiplex PCR; TCRdb's version includes in-frame clones alone and lacks a portion of them. The profile shows 300,000 to 400,000 clones, about 90% of them singletons. Sequenced: PBMCs or T cells enriched from blood (not recorded which). These TCRs come from a man younger than 40 who had recovered from COVID-19.

The chain couples TRBV27 to TRBJ2-1; TRBD2 matches 9 bases. Per the germline V gene, CDR1 is MNHEY and CDR2 is SMNVEV (reference sequence). The junction had 12 bases not matched to a gene; V was cut back by 8 bases and J by 7 bases. CDR3 length equals 15 residues. This CDR3 reads CASGPGGLALNEQFF. The CDR3 DNA follows: TGTGCCAGCGGCCCGGGGGGACTAGCATTGAATGAGCAGTTCTTC.

The chain couples TRBV30 to TRBJ1-1; 7 bases fit TRBD1. Germline values: CDR1 GTSNPN, CDR2 SVGIG (reference sequence). The ends lost 3 bases at V and 10 bases at J; junction bases unmatched: 5. The CDR3 covers 11 residues. Here the CDR3 DNA reads TGTGCCTGGAGCGAACAGGGGCCAGCTTTCTTT. Protein product: CAWSEQGPAFF.

This rearrangement joins TRBV9 to TRBJ2-3; 8 nucleotides agree with TRBD2. The CDR3 loop spans 15 amino acids. Germline CDR1 SGDLS, CDR2 YYNGEE. V shed 3 bases and J 6 bases; nucleotides not matched to a gene: 9. The CDR3 sequence is CASSGKAGEADTQYF. CDR3 sequence (DNA): TGTGCCAGCAGCGGTAAAGCGGGGGAGGCGGATACGCAGTATTTT.

CDR3: CAWSGGYSGNTIYF. CDR3 bases: TGTGCCTGGAGCGGGGGGTACTCTGGAAACACCATATATTTT. V and J are TRBV30 and TRBJ1-3, with a weak D call TRBD1 (5 bases). Germline V gene lookup returns CDR1 GTSNPN and CDR2 SVGIG (reference sequence). The CDR3 has 14 residues. V was pared by 3 bases and J by 0 bases, with 9 bases between.

The J gene is TRBJ1-5, the V gene TRBV19; maybe TRBD1 (5 bases). The germline gives CDR1 LNHDA, CDR2 SQIVND (reference sequence). CDR3 length: 15 residues. Trimming left V 5 bases short and J 6 bases short, with 17 bases between. CDR3 nucleotides: TGTGCCAGTAGTGCTTTGCCGACAGTATCTCAGCCCCAGCATTTT. This encodes CASSALPTVSQPQHF. The full variable domain, completed using reference TRBV19 and TRBJ1-5, is DGGITQSPKYLFRKEGQNVTLSCEQNLNHDAMYWYRQDPGQGLRLIYYSQIVNDFQKGDIAEGYSVSREKKESFPLTVTSAQKNPTAFYLCASSALPTVSQPQHFGDGTRLSIL.

The genes are TRBV6-5 and TRBJ1-5; D gene ambiguous. This CDR3 comprises 14 residues. CDR1 MNHEY and CDR2 SVGAGI come from the germline V gene. Trimming took 6 bases from V and 7 from J, leaving 16 bases between them. The CDR3 DNA follows: TGTGCCAGCAGCGTCCTGAACAGTAGGCAGCCCCAGCATTTT. Translated, it gives CASSVLNSRQPQHF.

V is TRBV5-1 and J is TRBJ2-6, with 8 bases aligning to TRBD1. V was clipped by 6 bases and J by 2 bases; unmatched bases: 1. Germline-derived CDR1 and CDR2 are SGHRS and YFSETQ. The CDR3 contains 14 residues. The CDR3 DNA is TGCGCCAGCAAGGACAGGGCTGGGGCCAACGTCCTGACTTTC. Encoded protein: CASKDRAGANVLTF.

The rearrangement uses TRBV11-3 and TRBJ2-7; possible D gene TRBD2, 6 bases. From germline, CDR1 is SGHNT and CDR2 YENEEA. CDR3 length: 13 amino acids. V dropped 4 bases and J dropped 3 bases, with 10 bases sitting between them. In DNA, the CDR3 is TGTGCCAGCAGCTGGAGGGTTAACTACGAGCAGTACTTC. Residues: CASSWRVNYEQYF.

The chain uses TRBV27 and TRBJ1-4, with D tentatively TRBD1 (5 bases). This CDR3 has 17 residues. The V gene lost 4 bases and the J gene lost 8 bases, with 23 bases spanning the gap. The germline CDR1 and CDR2 sequences are MNHEY and SMNVEV (reference sequence). The CDR3 coding sequence is TGTGCCAGCAGTTCAGGGCCCCAATCGAGCCCTGGGGAAAAACTGTTTTTT. Translated: CASSSGPQSSPGEKLFF.

The gene calls are TRBV7-2 and TRBJ2-7, with 11 bases matching TRBD2. The CDR3 runs to 15 residues. The V gene's germline CDR1 is SGHTA and CDR2 FQGNSA. Losses at the gene ends were 5 bases for V and 2 bases for J; bases not matched to a gene: 5. The CDR3, as DNA: TGTGCCAGCAGCCTTTCTAGCGGGGGGACCTACGAGCAGTACTTC. Its translation: CASSLSSGGTYEQYF.

In this sample, this clone turned up once. The gene calls are TRBV27 and TRBJ1-6, with 7 positions matching TRBD1. Germline CDR1 reads MNHEY; CDR2 reads SMNVEV (reference sequence). V was pared by 5 bases and J by 7 bases, with 8 bases of the junction left unmatched. The CDR3 spans 15 residues. CDR3 residues: CASSIQTGLNSPLHF. The CDR3 nucleotides are TGTGCCAGCAGTATTCAGACAGGGCTGAATTCACCCCTCCACTTT.

The V call is TRBV10-3, the J call TRBJ1-5, with 10 bases aligning to TRBD1. V shed 6 bases, J shed 4 bases, and the junction held 6 bases outside the gene matches. In germline, CDR1 is ENHRY, CDR2 SYGVKD. CDR3 length: 15 residues. The CDR3 loop is CAIRRLDRGNQPQHF. The DNA for the CDR3 is TGTGCCATCAGGCGCCTGGACAGGGGGAATCAGCCCCAGCATTTT.

Remarks on this clone: Other nucleotide sequences in the sample specify the same CDR3. This chain joins TRBV5-1 and TRBJ2-7, with 9 bases fitting TRBD1. The CDR3 consists of 14 residues. Germline V gene sequence: CDR1 SGHRS, CDR2 YFSETQ. With V trimmed by 0 bases and J by 3 bases, 1 base remained unmatched. CDR3 region: CASSLGQGVYEQYF. The CDR3 nucleotides are TGCGCCAGCAGCTTGGGACAGGGGGTCTACGAGCAGTACTTC.

The chain is built from TRBV10-1 and TRBJ2-5, with TRBD2 identical over 11 bases. The V gene's germline CDR1 is WNHNN and CDR2 SYGVQD (reference sequence). J lost 7 bases, V lost 3 bases, and 7 bases had no gene match. This CDR3 spans 15 amino acids. The CDR3 DNA sequence: TGCGCCAGCAGTGAATCTAGCGGGGGGCGTGGGACCCAGTACTTC. This sequence encodes CASSESSGGRGTQYF.

This clone was seen ten or more times. At the DNA level, this CDR3 is encoded by other sequences in the same sample as well. This chain joins TRBV18 and TRBJ1-1, with D possibly being TRBD1 (5 bases). Germline values: CDR1 KGHSH, CDR2 LQKENI. The CDR3 contains 11 residues. V was trimmed by 2 bases and J by 8 bases, leaving 6 bases between them. CDR3 in DNA: TGTGCCAGCTCACCAGACAGCGAAGCTTTCTTT. Its translation is CASSPDSEAFF.

This clone was found once. The gene calls are TRBV4-1 and TRBJ1-1; perhaps TRBD1 as D (6 bases). V lost 1 base to trimming and J lost 0 bases, with 12 bases between them. The CDR3 is 16 amino acids. Germline values: CDR1 MGHRA, CDR2 YSYEKL. CDR3 DNA: TGCGCCAGCAGCCAAGGGGGGGGACAAATGAACACTGAAGCTTTCTTT. Its protein is CASSQGGGQMNTEAFF.

This rearrangement joins TRBV6-5 to TRBJ1-2; a possible D gene is TRBD1 (6 bases). Germline-derived CDR1 and CDR2 are MNHEY and SVGAGI. The V end was cut by 7 bases, the J end by 8 bases, with 17 bases between. This CDR3 comprises 13 residues. The CDR3 DNA follows: TGTGCCAGCACCTCTCTGAACAGGGAAGGCTACACCTTC. Translating gives CASTSLNREGYTF.

This sequence joins TRBV5-8 and TRBJ1-1; no reliable D call. Germline values: CDR1 SGHTS, CDR2 YDEGEE. This CDR3 spans 14 amino acids. The V and J ends lost 0 bases and 1 base respectively, with 7 bases between them. This chain's CDR3 is CASSLELGNTEAFF. The CDR3 DNA reads as TGTGCCAGCAGCTTGGAGCTTGGGAACACTGAAGCTTTCTTT.

The chain is built from TRBV15 and TRBJ1-6; the match to TRBD1 covers 7 bases. The CDR3 totals 15 residues. With 5 bases clipped from V and 3 bases from J, the junction kept 4 bases outside the gene matches. Germline values: CDR1 LNHNV, CDR2 YYDKDF (reference sequence). The CDR3 sequence is CATSLTGDYNSPLHF. CDR3 DNA sequence: TGTGCCACCAGCCTTACAGGGGACTATAATTCACCCCTCCACTTT.

This chain connects TRBV19 to TRBJ1-1, with D unresolved. The CDR3 loop spans 14 amino acids. Trimming removed 7 bases at V and 1 base at J, with 13 bases between. Germline V gives CDR1 LNHDA, CDR2 SQIVND (reference sequence). CDR3 nucleotide sequence: TGTGCCAGTACCCTGTTCTCGCGGAACACTGAAGCTTTCTTT. Translated: CASTLFSRNTEAFF. The variable domain in full, completed from reference TRBV19 and TRBJ1-1, reads DGGITQSPKYLFRKEGQNVTLSCEQNLNHDAMYWYRQDPGQGLRLIYYSQIVNDFQKGDIAEGYSVSREKKESFPLTVTSAQKNPTAFYLCASTLFSRNTEAFFGQGTRLTVV.

V gene TRBV3-1 (or the pseudogene TRBV3-2) combines with J gene TRBJ2-1; D is uncertain. Looked up from germline, CDR1 is LGHDT and CDR2 is YNNKEL (reference sequence). V was shortened by 5 bases and J by 10 bases, with 12 bases between the two germline ends. The CDR3 is 12 amino acids. The CDR3 DNA sequence: TGTGCCAGCAGCTTACCACTCCGGGAGCAGTTCTTC. Amino acid sequence: CASSLPLREQFF.

The gene calls are TRBV9 and TRBJ2-3, with TRBD2 matching 12 bases. This CDR3 has 17 amino acids. Germline assignment: CDR1 SGDLS and CDR2 YYNGEE. The V gene end was trimmed by 4 bases and the J gene end by 1 base; junction bases not matched to a gene: 7. The CDR3 region has the DNA TGTGCCAGCAGCTTTAGGACTAGCGGGGAAGGCACAGATACGCAGTATTTT. This sequence encodes CASSFRTSGEGTDTQYF.

V gene TRBV6-5 combines with J gene TRBJ1-2; possible D gene TRBD1, 5 bases. V lost 5 bases and J 7 bases, leaving 17 bases between the germline ends. CDR1 and CDR2 (germline): MNHEY, SVGAGI. The CDR3 is 14 residues long. CDR3 sequence reads: CASSRSFGRGGYTF. The DNA of the CDR3 is TGTGCCAGCAGTCGCTCCTTCGGGAGGGGTGGCTACACCTTC.

The chain joins TRBV6-5 to TRBJ2-2, with a tentative D call TRBD2 (7 bases). The V gene lost 8 bases and the J gene lost 7 bases, with 11 bases spanning the gap. The CDR3 runs to 12 residues. CDR1 and CDR2 from the germline V gene are MNHEY and SVGAGI. In nucleotides, the CDR3 is TGTGCCAGCCTGCGGGGGCACGGGGAGCTGTTTTTT. Its protein is CASLRGHGELFF.

The chain recombines TRBV27 with TRBJ2-7; 8 bases match TRBD1. CDR1 and CDR2 (germline): MNHEY, SMNVEV (reference sequence). V shed 8 bases and J 5 bases; nucleotides not matched to a gene: 11. The CDR3 extends over 14 amino acids. CDR3 residues: CASRYAGGVDEQYF. The CDR3 DNA reads TGTGCCAGCCGGTATGCAGGGGGCGTCGACGAGCAGTACTTC.

Only one count was recorded for this clone. This sequence joins TRBV5-4 and TRBJ2-2; D possibly corresponds to TRBD1 (5 bases). CDR1 is SGHNT, CDR2 YYREEE, per germline (reference sequence). The CDR3 totals 15 residues. V was pared by 1 base and J by 0 bases, with 7 bases between. The CDR3 is CASSLRTTNTGELFF. The CDR3 nucleotides read TGTGCCAGCAGCTTGCGGACAACGAACACCGGGGAGCTGTTTTTT.

The rearrangement links TRBV5-1 to TRBJ1-5; D is possibly TRBD1 (6 bases). Trimming left V 4 bases short and J 3 bases short, with 14 bases between. Per the germline V gene, CDR1 is SGHRS and CDR2 is YFSETQ. The CDR3 loop spans 15 amino acids. The CDR3 coding sequence is TGCGCCAGCAGCCCACAAGGGGGACCCAATCAGCCCCAGCATTTT. This gives the protein CASSPQGGPNQPQHF. Variable domain in full (rest from reference TRBV5-1 and TRBJ1-5): KAGVTQTPRYLIKTRGQQVTLSCSPISGHRSVSWYQQTPGQGLQFLFEYFSETQRNKGNFPGRFSGRQFSNSRSEMNVSTLELGDSALYLCASSPQGGPNQPQHFGDGTRLSIL.

The V gene is TRBV7-9, the J gene TRBJ2-1; 9 nucleotides match TRBD2. CDR1 SEHNR and CDR2 FQNEAQ come from the germline V gene (reference sequence). V lost 7 bases and J lost 5; bases outside the gene matches: 3. This CDR3 has 13 residues. The CDR3 protein is CASTLAGDNEQFF. The CDR3 DNA sequence: TGTGCCAGCACACTAGCGGGCGACAATGAGCAGTTCTTC.

CDR3 loop: CASSISQSTDTQYF. As DNA, the CDR3 is TGTGCCAGTAGTATATCTCAGAGCACAGATACGCAGTATTTT. The chain combines TRBV19 with TRBJ2-3, with no clear D. CDR1 is LNHDA, CDR2 SQIVND, per germline (reference sequence). With 2 bases removed from V and 0 bases from J, the gap between germline ends came to 6 bases. This CDR3 is built from 14 residues.

The chain's CDR3 is CASRTGWESTEAFF. DNA of the CDR3: TGTGCCAGCAGGACAGGGTGGGAGAGCACTGAAGCTTTCTTT. The rearrangement uses TRBV6-5 and TRBJ1-1, with TRBD1 identical over 7 bases. CDR3 size: 14 residues. The germline gives CDR1 MNHEY, CDR2 SVGAGI. V lost 6 bases, J lost 4 bases, and 8 bases stayed unmatched.